The present entry profiles one T cell receptor beta chain with its context. Its antigen is unknown. This CDR3 is built from 13 residues. CDR1 and CDR2 from the germline V gene are SEHNR and FQNEAQ (reference sequence). V was clipped by 4 bases and J by 6 bases, with 11 bases between them. The data belong to a study of Ad26.COV2.S vaccination and SARS-CoV-2 variants. The study's findings and limits: Marked by substantial breadth, spike-specific CD8+ and CD4+ T cell responses were reportedly seen after vaccination. Quantification of TCR breadth and depth may have yielded underestimates of total T cell responses. Vaccine recipients posted higher spike-specific TCR breadth than their placebo counterparts. Across vaccine and placebo recipients, the breadth of non-spike TCRs was similar.

Here immunoSEQ multiplex PCR was the method, and the copy in TCRdb shows in-frame clones only, minus some. The sample contains under 150,000 clones, 86% of which appear only once. The genes are TRBV7-9 and TRBJ2-3; perhaps D is TRBD1 or TRBD2 (5 bases each). This receptor was taken from a human donor who had recovered from COVID-19. Specimen: peripheral blood, collected after recovery from COVID-19. In nucleotides, the CDR3 is TGTGCCAGCAGCTACGGGGCGGAGGATACGCAGTATTTT. Translating gives CASSYGAEDTQYF.